These T cell receptor beta chains were read from a single sample in a study of blood T cell repertoires in COVID-19. Sequenced by immunoSEQ multiplex PCR; TCRdb stores in-frame clones only, minus some. The data show roughly 34,000 clones, approximately 85% seen once. The sample consisted of peripheral blood. Receptor source: an elderly man with active COVID-19. Both conserved end residues are part of each CDR3.

v_call: TRBV18; cdr3_aa: CASQTVDSGNTIYF
v_call: TRBV2; cdr3_aa: CASRGYGQGTGELFF
v_call: TRBV7-2; cdr3_aa: CASSLGLEETQYF
v_call: TRBV11-2; cdr3_aa: CASSLMLGADTQYF
v_call: TRBV7-9; cdr3_aa: CASSLYGQPNTGELFF
v_call: TRBV9; cdr3_aa: CASSSLLAGSTDTQYF
v_call: TRBV5-4; cdr3_aa: CASSPRGGGASYNEQFF
v_call: TRBV28; cdr3_aa: CASKRGSSQPQHF
v_call: TRBV2; cdr3_aa: CASRGTFGNTIYF
v_call: TRBV18; cdr3_aa: CASSETGTSVEQYF
v_call: TRBV7-2; cdr3_aa: CASSRGLAVTKNIQYF
v_call: TRBV10-3; cdr3_aa: CAISEPGQGGGEAFF
v_call: TRBV7-3; cdr3_aa: CASGRGAITDTQYF
v_call: TRBV28; cdr3_aa: CASTPAGRAYNEQFF
v_call: TRBV19; cdr3_aa: CARKQKNTEAFF
v_call: TRBV10-3; cdr3_aa: CAISEGGSTDTQYF
v_call: TRBV7-2; cdr3_aa: CASSLVSGSASTDTQYF
v_call: TRBV19; cdr3_aa: CASSIGGPVQPQHF
v_call: TRBV5-6; cdr3_aa: CASSLVSGNTIYF
v_call: TRBV6-5; cdr3_aa: CASVQNTEAFF
v_call: TRBV27; cdr3_aa: CASSLSPSGDSYNEQFF
v_call: TRBV4-1; cdr3_aa: CASSQPPSDSSGNTIYF
v_call: TRBV3-1/TRBV3-2; cdr3_aa: CASSQEDRGRGYTF
v_call: TRBV25-1; cdr3_aa: CASTGGGANSPLHF
v_call: TRBV7-2; cdr3_aa: CASSLLPGVTVNYGYTF
v_call: TRBV28; cdr3_aa: CASSLRGHGYTF
v_call: TRBV11-2; cdr3_aa: CASSLDLPQPYEQYF
v_call: TRBV19; cdr3_aa: CASSISGYHNEQFF
v_call: TRBV5-5; cdr3_aa: CASSLGSPGTGELFF
v_call: TRBV2; cdr3_aa: CASGDNKPAEQYF
v_call: TRBV18; cdr3_aa: CASSPIQGARYNEQFF
v_call: TRBV5-1; cdr3_aa: CASSFSQVGIEKLFF
v_call: TRBV5-1; cdr3_aa: CASSEGQPDEQFF
v_call: TRBV6-2/TRBV6-3; cdr3_aa: CASSDQGPFRSPLHF
v_call: TRBV4-3; cdr3_aa: CASSQELTGDTQYF
v_call: TRBV4-1; cdr3_aa: CASSPFDSGGSDTQYF
v_call: TRBV14; cdr3_aa: CASSLQGYNEKLFF
v_call: TRBV15; cdr3_aa: CATSRDGTGHTTYNEQFF
v_call: TRBV6-1; cdr3_aa: CASSEDNSQETQYF
v_call: TRBV7-3; cdr3_aa: CASSELAGTSYNEQFF
v_call: TRBV19; cdr3_aa: CASSGGDEKLFF
v_call: TRBV10-3; cdr3_aa: CAISDSRDREYGYTF
v_call: TRBV12-3/TRBV12-4; cdr3_aa: CASRTGGNQPQHF
v_call: TRBV7-2; cdr3_aa: CASSFRSGGKYEQYF
v_call: TRBV6-6; cdr3_aa: CASSSPQGGSYEQYF
v_call: TRBV9; cdr3_aa: CAPGVDSGTGNLNLTEAFF
v_call: TRBV27; cdr3_aa: CASSLSQPHGETQYF
v_call: TRBV3-1/TRBV3-2; cdr3_aa: CASSQGTSGLYEQYF
v_call: TRBV27; cdr3_aa: CASSSGLNTEAFF
v_call: TRBV7-8; cdr3_aa: CASSLGAEQETQYF
v_call: TRBV13; cdr3_aa: CASSFGNVKLFF
v_call: TRBV10-1; cdr3_aa: CASSDPTGTGYYEQYF
v_call: TRBV9; cdr3_aa: CASSVSSGGSNEQFF
v_call: TRBV25-1; cdr3_aa: CASSALGGRGYTF
v_call: TRBV12-3/TRBV12-4; cdr3_aa: CASSLDRYTEAFF
v_call: TRBV29-1; cdr3_aa: CSYSRGVQETQYF
v_call: TRBV12-3/TRBV12-4; cdr3_aa: CASGRWGDEKLFF
v_call: TRBV20-1; cdr3_aa: CSASWFAGASYEQYF
v_call: TRBV7-8; cdr3_aa: CASSPTGDGYTF
v_call: TRBV19; cdr3_aa: CASTSGMSSYNEQFF